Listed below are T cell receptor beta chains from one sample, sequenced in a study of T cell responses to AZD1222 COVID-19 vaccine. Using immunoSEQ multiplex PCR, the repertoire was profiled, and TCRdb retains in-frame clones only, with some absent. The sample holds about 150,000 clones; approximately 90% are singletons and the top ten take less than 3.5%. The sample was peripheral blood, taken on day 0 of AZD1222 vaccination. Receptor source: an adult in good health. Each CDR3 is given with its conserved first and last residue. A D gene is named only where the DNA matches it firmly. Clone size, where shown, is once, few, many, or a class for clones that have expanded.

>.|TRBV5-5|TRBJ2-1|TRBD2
TGTGCCAGCAGCTTGGGGGTAGCGGGGAACAATGAGCAGTTCTTC
CASSLGVAGNNEQFF
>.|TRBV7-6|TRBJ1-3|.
TGTGCCAGCAGCTTAGGGCAGCGCTCTGGAAACACCATATATTTT
CASSLGQRSGNTIYF
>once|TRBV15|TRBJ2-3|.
TGTGCCACCTTCACGGGGCGCGGAACAGATACGCAGTATTTT
CATFTGRGTDTQYF
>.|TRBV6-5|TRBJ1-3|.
TGTGCCAGCAGTTACGGAGGACACTCTGGAAACACCATATATTTT
CASSYGGHSGNTIYF
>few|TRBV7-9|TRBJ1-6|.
TGTGCCAGCAGCTTAGGGGAACGAAATTCACCCCTCCACTTT
CASSLGERNSPLHF
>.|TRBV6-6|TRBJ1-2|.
TGTGCCACTAGCCCCCGACAGCTCCGTAACTATGGCTACACCTTC
CATSPRQLRNYGYTF
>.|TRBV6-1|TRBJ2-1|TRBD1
TGTGCCAGCAGTGAAGGGACAGGGAACTACAATGAGCAGTTCTTC
CASSEGTGNYNEQFF
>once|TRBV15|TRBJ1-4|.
TGTGCCACCAGCAGAGAACGGGACTACGGGGAAAAACTGTTTTTT
CATSRERDYGEKLFF
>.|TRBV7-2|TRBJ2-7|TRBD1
TGTGCCAGCAGCTTACTTCCGGGACAGGGTACCCACGAGCAGTACTTC
CASSLLPGQGTHEQYF
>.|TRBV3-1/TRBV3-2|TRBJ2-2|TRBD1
TGTGCCAGCAGCCGGGGACAGGGGGCCGGGGAGCTGTTTTTT
CASSRGQGAGELFF
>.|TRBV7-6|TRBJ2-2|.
TGTGCCAGCAGCTTAGTTGCAGGGACCGGGGAGCTGTTTTTT
CASSLVAGTGELFF
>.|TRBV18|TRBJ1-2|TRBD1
TGTGCCAGCTCAGACAGGGGCAGCTATGGCTACACCTTC
CASSDRGSYGYTF
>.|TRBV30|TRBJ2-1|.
TGTGCCTGGAGTGTACTCGGGATTGACTCCTACAATGAGCAGTTCTTC
CAWSVLGIDSYNEQFF
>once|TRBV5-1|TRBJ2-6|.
TGCGCCAGCAGCCAACAGGTCTCTGGGGCCAACGTCCTGACTTTC
CASSQQVSGANVLTF
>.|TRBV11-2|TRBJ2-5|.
TGTGCCAGCAGCCGGACCCACTCAGAGACCCAGTACTTC
CASSRTHSETQYF
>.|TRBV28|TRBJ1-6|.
TGTGCCAGCAGTCTTAGTACAGGGAGGTCACCCCTCCACTTT
CASSLSTGRSPLHF
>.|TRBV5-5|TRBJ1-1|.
TGTGCCAGCAGCTTGGAGCTGGTACAGGGCGGTAACGCTTTCTTT
CASSLELVQGGNAFF
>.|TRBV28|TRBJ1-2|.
TGTGCCAGCCGGGGTCTCTATGGCTACACCTTC
CASRGLYGYTF
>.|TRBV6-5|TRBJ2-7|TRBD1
TGTGCCAGCAGTCAGGGGGTTTTGTACGAGCAGTACTTC
CASSQGVLYEQYF
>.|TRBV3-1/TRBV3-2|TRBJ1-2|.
TGTGCCAGCAGCCTCGGGGGCGCCTGGGGCTACACCTTC
CASSLGGAWGYTF
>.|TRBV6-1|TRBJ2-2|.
TGTGCCAGCAGTGATCGGGATTGGAACGGGGAGCTGTTTTTT
CASSDRDWNGELFF
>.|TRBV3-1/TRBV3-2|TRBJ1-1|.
TGTGCCAGCAGCCACCAGACAGGAGGGGGTGAAGCTTTCTTT
CASSHQTGGGEAFF
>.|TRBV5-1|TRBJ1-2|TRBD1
TGCGCCAGCAGCTTGGCGACACAGGGGAACTATGGCTACACCTTC
CASSLATQGNYGYTF
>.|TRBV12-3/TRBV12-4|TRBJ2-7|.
TGTGCCAGCAGTTTAGGCCTATACGAGCAGTACTTC
CASSLGLYEQYF
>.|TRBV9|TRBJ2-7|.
TGTGCCAGCAGCTTCTCCGGGACGCCGGTGGGCGAGCAGTACTTC
CASSFSGTPVGEQYF
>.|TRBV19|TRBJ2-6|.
TGTGCCAGTAGCCTTCCTAGGGCTGGGGCCAACGTCCTGACTTTC
CASSLPRAGANVLTF
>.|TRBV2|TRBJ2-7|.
TGTGCCAGCAGCCCCCTTGCGGGGCACGAGCAGTACTTC
CASSPLAGHEQYF
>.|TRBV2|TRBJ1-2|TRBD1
TGTGCCAGCAGGACCGGGACAGCGGATGGCTACACCTTC
CASRTGTADGYTF
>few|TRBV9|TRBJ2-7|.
TGTGCCAGCAGCGTAGCGCCGGATTACTCCTACGAGCAGTACTTC
CASSVAPDYSYEQYF
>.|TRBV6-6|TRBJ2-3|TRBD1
TGTGCCAGCAGTAGAGGACAGGCCACAGATACGCAGTATTTT
CASSRGQATDTQYF